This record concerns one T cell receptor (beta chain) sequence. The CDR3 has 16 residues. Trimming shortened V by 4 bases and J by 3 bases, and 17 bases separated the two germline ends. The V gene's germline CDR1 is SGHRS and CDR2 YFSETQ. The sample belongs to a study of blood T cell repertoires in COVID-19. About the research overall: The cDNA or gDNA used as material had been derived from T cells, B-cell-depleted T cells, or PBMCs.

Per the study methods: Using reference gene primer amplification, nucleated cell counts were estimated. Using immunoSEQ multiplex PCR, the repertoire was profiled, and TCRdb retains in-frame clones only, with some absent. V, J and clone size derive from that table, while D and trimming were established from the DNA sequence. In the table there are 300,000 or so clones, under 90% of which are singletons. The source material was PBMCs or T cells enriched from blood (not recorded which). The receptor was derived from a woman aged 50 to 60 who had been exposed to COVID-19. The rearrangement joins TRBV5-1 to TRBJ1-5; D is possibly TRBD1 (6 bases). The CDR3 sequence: CASSLGGPGSNQPQHF. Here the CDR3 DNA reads TGCGCCAGCAGCCTGGGGGGGCCGGGTTCCAATCAGCCCCAGCATTTT. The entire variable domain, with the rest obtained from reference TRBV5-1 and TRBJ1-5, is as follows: KAGVTQTPRYLIKTRGQQVTLSCSPISGHRSVSWYQQTPGQGLQFLFEYFSETQRNKGNFPGRFSGRQFSNSRSEMNVSTLELGDSALYLCASSLGGPGSNQPQHFGDGTRLSIL.